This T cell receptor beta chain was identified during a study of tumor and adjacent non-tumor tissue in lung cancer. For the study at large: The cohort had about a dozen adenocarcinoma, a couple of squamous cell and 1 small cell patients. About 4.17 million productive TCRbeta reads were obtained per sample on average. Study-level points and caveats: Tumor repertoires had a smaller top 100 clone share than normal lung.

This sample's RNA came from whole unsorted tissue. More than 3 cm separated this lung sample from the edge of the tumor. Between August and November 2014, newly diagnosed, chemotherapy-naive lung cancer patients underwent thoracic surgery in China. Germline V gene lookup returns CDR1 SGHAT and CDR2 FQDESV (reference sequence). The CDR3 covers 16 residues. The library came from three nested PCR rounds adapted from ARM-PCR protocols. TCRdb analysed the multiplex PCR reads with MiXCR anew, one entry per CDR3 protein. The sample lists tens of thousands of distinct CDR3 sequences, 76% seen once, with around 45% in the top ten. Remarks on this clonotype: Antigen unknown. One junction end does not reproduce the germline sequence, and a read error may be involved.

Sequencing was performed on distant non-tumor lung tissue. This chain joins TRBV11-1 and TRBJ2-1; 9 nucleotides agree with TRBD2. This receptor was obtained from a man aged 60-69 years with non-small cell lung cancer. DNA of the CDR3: TGTGCCAGCAGTCCAGGGGCGCGGGGGGGATGCAATGAGCAGTTTTTC. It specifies CASSPGARGGCNEQFF.